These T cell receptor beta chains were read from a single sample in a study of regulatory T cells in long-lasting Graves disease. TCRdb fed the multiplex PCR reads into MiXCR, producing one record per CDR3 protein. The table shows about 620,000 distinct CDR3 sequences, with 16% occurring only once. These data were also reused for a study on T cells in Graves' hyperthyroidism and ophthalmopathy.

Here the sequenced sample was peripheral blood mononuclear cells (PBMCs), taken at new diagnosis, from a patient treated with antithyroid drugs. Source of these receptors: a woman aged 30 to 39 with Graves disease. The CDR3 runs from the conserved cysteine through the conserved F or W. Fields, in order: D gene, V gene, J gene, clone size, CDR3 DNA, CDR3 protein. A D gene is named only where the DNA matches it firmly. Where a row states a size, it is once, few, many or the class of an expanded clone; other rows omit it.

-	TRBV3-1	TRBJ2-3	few	TGTGCCAGCAGCCAAGGATGGGCAGGGATGGGGGATACGCAGTATTTT	CASSQGWAGMGDTQYF
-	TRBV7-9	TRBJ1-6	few	TGTGCCAGCAGCTCACAGTCACCCCTCCACTTT	CASSSQSPLHF
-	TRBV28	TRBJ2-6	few	TGTGCCAGCAGTTCCGGGTGGGAATCTGGGGCCAACGTCCTGACTTTC	CASSSGWESGANVLTF
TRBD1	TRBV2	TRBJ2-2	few	TGTGCCGGCACAGGGACAGGGAGCAACACCGGGGAGCTGTTTTTT	CAGTGTGSNTGELFF
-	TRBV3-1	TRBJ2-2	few	TGTGCCAGCAGCCAGATGGCAGGGTCTAGCGGGGAGCTGTTTTTT	CASSQMAGSSGELFF
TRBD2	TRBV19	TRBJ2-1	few	TGTGCCAGTACCGACCAAAGACTAGCACAAGTGCAGTTCTTC	CASTDQRLAQVQFF
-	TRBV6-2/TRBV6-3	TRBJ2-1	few	TGTGCCAGCAGTTACGGGCTCCAGAGCTCCTACAATGAGCAGTTCTTC	CASSYGLQSSYNEQFF
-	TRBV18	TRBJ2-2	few	TGTGCCAGCTCACCAAATTCGGCGGCCACCGGGGAGCTGTTTTTT	CASSPNSAATGELFF
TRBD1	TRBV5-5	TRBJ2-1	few	TGTGCCAGCAGCTTGCGAACCGGGATCGTTCTTGTGGGGACAGGGGTGGGGGACCATGAGCAGTTCTTC	CASSLRTGIVLVGTGVGDHEQFF
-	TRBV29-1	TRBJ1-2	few	TGCAGCGTTGAAGATCGTATCCGAAACTATGGCTACACCTTC	CSVEDRIRNYGYTF
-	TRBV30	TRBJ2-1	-	TGTGCCTGGAGTTCAGGCAAAAATGAGCAGTTCTTC	CAWSSGKNEQFF
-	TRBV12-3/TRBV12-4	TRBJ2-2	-	TGTGCCAGCAGTTCCCGACACACCGGGGAGCTGTTTTTT	CASSSRHTGELFF
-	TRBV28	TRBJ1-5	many	TGTGCCAGCAGTTCAGGGGTTGGGGGCAATCAGCCCCAGCATTTT	CASSSGVGGNQPQHF
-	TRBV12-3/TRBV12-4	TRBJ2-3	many	TGTGCCAGCAGTTTATTCCGAGACGCGTACACAGATACGCAGTATTTT	CASSLFRDAYTDTQYF
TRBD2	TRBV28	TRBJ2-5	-	TGTGCCAGCAGTTCCCCAGCGGCGGGAGAATGGCAAGAGACCCAGTACTTC	CASSSPAAGEWQETQYF
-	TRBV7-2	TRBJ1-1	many	TGTGCCAGCAGCGTCAGGGCGACGGGGAACACTGAAGCTTTCTTT	CASSVRATGNTEAFF
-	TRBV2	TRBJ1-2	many	TGTGCCAGCAGTGCAGTGGGGGGCTTAGGCTACACCTTC	CASSAVGGLGYTF
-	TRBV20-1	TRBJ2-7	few	TGCAGTGCTACGAAGCAGAGCTCCTACGAGCAGTACTTC	CSATKQSSYEQYF
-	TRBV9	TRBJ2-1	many	TGTGCCAGCAGCGTAGAGGCCTGGAGCGAGCAGTTCTTC	CASSVEAWSEQFF
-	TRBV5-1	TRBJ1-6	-	TGCGCCAGCAGCTTAGGTCCAAGAGGCCAGCCTAATTCACCCCTCCACTTT	CASSLGPRGQPNSPLHF
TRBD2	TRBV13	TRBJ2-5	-	TGTGCCAGCAGCCCGCGGGAGTTGGGGTTAGAAGAGACCCAGTACTTC	CASSPRELGLEETQYF
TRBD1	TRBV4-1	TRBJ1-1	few	TGCGCCAGCAGCCAATGGACAGGAACGAACACTGAAGCTTTCTTT	CASSQWTGTNTEAFF
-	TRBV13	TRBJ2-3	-	TGTGCCAGCAGCTTAACTTGGGGAGACGTTAGCACAGATACGCAGTATTTT	CASSLTWGDVSTDTQYF
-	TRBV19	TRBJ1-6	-	TGTGCCAGTAGTAACCAGGGCGGGTCACCCCTCCACTTT	CASSNQGGSPLHF
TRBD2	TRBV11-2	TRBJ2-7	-	TGTGCCAGCAGTATGGGGACTAGCGGATTCTCCTACGAGCAGTACTTC	CASSMGTSGFSYEQYF
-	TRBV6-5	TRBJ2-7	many	TGTGCCAGCAGTTACGGGGCTTCGATATCCTACGAGCAGTACTTC	CASSYGASISYEQYF
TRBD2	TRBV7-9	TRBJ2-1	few	TGTGCCAGCAGCTTTGGGACTAGCGGGAGTCGCAATGAGCAGTTCTTC	CASSFGTSGSRNEQFF
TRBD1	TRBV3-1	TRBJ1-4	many	TGTGCCAGCAGCCAGGCGGGACAGTTTGAAAAACTGTTTTTT	CASSQAGQFEKLFF
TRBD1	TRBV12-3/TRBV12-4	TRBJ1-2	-	TGTGCCAGCGGTGGGACAGGAGGTGGCTATGGCTACACCTTC	CASGGTGGGYGYTF
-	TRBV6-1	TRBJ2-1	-	TGTGCCAGCAGTGAAGCTTGGGAGAACAATGAGCAGTTCTTC	CASSEAWENNEQFF
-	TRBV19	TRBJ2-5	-	TGTGCCAGTAGCATAGTAGGGTTAGAGACCCAGTACTTC	CASSIVGLETQYF
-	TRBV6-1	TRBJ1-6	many	TGTGCCAGCAGAACCCGGCGGGGATCATCTAATTCACCCCTCCACTTT	CASRTRRGSSNSPLHF
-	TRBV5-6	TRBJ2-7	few	TGTGCCAGCAGCTCCGTTAGCCGGGCCGAGCTCCACGAGCAGTACTTC	CASSSVSRAELHEQYF
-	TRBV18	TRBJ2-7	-	TGTGCCAGCTCACCTATCCAGGGAGGCAACAACGAGCAGTACTTC	CASSPIQGGNNEQYF
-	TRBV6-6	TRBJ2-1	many	TGTGCCAGCAGTTACTCGATGCAGACTCTATACAATGAGCAGTTCTTC	CASSYSMQTLYNEQFF
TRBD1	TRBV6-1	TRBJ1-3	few	TGTGCCAGCAGGGACGGACAGGGACGTAACACCATATATTTT	CASRDGQGRNTIYF
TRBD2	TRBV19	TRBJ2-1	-	TGTGCCAGTAACGAGCGGGGGGTCTACAATGAGCAGTTCTTC	CASNERGVYNEQFF